These 21 T cell receptor beta chains were sequenced from one sample in a study of T-cell memory formation after mild COVID-19. TCRdb reanalysed the 5' RACE reads using MiXCR and keeps one entry per CDR3 protein. This sample has 290,000 or so distinct CDR3 sequences, with roughly a fifth found just once. Sequencing was performed on PBMCs or a T cell subset sorted from them (not recorded which). These receptors all come from a man between 18 and 35 years old who had mild COVID-19 (a few samples of this study predate the infection). Cell type and time point are not known.

The sample holds a few counts of this clonotype. This sequence joins TRBV5-1 and TRBJ2-5, with 7 positions matching TRBD1. Trimming took 2 bases from V and 1 from J; bases not matched to a gene: 2. This CDR3 contains 14 residues. Per germline, CDR1 SGHRS and CDR2 YFSETQ. The CDR3 sequence is CASSFGQAQETQYF. The CDR3 DNA sequence: TGCGCCAGCAGCTTCGGACAGGCCCAAGAGACCCAGTACTTC.

The rearrangement uses TRBV29-1 and TRBJ1-1; 7 bases match TRBD1. Looked up from germline, CDR1 is SQVTM and CDR2 is ANQGSEA. Germline trimming cut 6 bases from V and 3 bases from J; bases unmatched to any gene: 7. The CDR3 totals 13 residues. The CDR3 is CSVQTGRDTEAFF. CDR3 nucleotides: TGCAGCGTGCAGACAGGGAGGGACACTGAAGCTTTCTTT. The full variable domain, with the rest looked up from reference TRBV29-1 and TRBJ1-1, is SAVISQKPSRDICQRGTSLTIQCQVDSQVTMMFWYRQQPGQSLTLIATANQGSEATYESGFVIDKFPISRPNLTFSTLTVSNMSPEDSSIYLCSVQTGRDTEAFFGQGTRLTVV.

The J gene is TRBJ2-7, the V gene TRBV9, with 11 bases aligning to TRBD1. V shed 4 bases and J 5 bases; nucleotides not matched to a gene: 11. Germline V gives CDR1 SGDLS, CDR2 YYNGEE. CDR3 length: 16 amino acids. The CDR3 sequence is CASSPRVGTGGHEQYF. In DNA form, the CDR3 reads TGTGCCAGCAGCCCAAGAGTGGGGACAGGGGGACACGAGCAGTACTTC. The full variable domain, completed using reference TRBV9 and TRBJ2-7, is DSGVTQTPKHLITATGQRVTLRCSPRSGDLSVYWYQQSLDQGLQFLIQYYNGEERAKGNILERFSAQQFPDLHSELNLSSLELGDSALYFCASSPRVGTGGHEQYFGPGTRLTVT.

This clonotype was seen a few times. V is TRBV4-1 and J is TRBJ2-7; 12 bases line up with TRBD1. The CDR3 spans 15 residues. J lost 4 bases, V lost 5 bases, and 6 bases had no gene match. The germline gives CDR1 MGHRA, CDR2 YSYEKL. CDR3 residues: CASSKGTGGQYEQYF. DNA of the CDR3: TGCGCCAGCAGCAAGGGGACAGGGGGCCAATACGAGCAGTACTTC.

The chain is built from TRBV7-2 and TRBJ1-5; D is possibly TRBD1 (5 bases). The V end was cut by 7 bases, the J end by 1 base, with 14 bases between. This CDR3 is built from 15 residues. CDR1 is SGHTA and CDR2 is FQGNSA in the germline V gene. DNA of the CDR3: TGTGCCAGCACCCTGGTAGGGGTGAGCAATCAGCCCCAGCATTTT. Amino acid sequence: CASTLVGVSNQPQHF.

The chain uses TRBV27 and TRBJ1-5; D not resolved. CDR1 and CDR2 from the germline V gene are MNHEY and SMNVEV (reference sequence). The CDR3 length is 13 residues. V was trimmed by 6 bases and J by 5 bases, leaving 11 bases between them. For the CDR3, the DNA is TGTGCCAGCAGATCCGACGGGGATCAGCCCCAGCATTTT. It specifies CASRSDGDQPQHF.

This clonotype has ten or more counts. V usage is TRBV4-3 and J usage is TRBJ2-5; D remains ambiguous. V was cut by 0 bases and J by 12 bases, with 14 bases left in between. Germline V lookup: CDR1 LGHNA, CDR2 YSLEER. CDR3 length: 13 amino acids. CDR3 in DNA: TGCGCCAGCAGCCAAGATCTGGAATGGCCGAAGTACTTC. It yields the protein CASSQDLEWPKYF.

V is TRBV4-2 and J is TRBJ2-5; no clear D gene. Trimming took off 1 base at V and 0 bases at J, with 12 bases between the two ends. The length of the CDR3 is 16 residues. Germline V lookup: CDR1 LGHNA, CDR2 YNFKEQ. CDR3 DNA: TGTGCCAGCAGCCAAGGTCCTAGGACGGACCAAGAGACCCAGTACTTC. It yields the protein CASSQGPRTDQETQYF.

As for this clonotype: Possible read error: a much larger clone is one base away. The CDR3 reads CASSCAGEETQYF. CDR3 nucleotide sequence: TGCGCCAGCAGCTGTGCGGGGGAAGAGACCCAGTACTTC. V usage is TRBV5-1 and J usage is TRBJ2-5; 7 bases line up with TRBD2. Germline values: CDR1 SGHRS, CDR2 YFSETQ. Trimming took 3 bases from V and 3 from J; bases not matched to a gene: 2. The CDR3 length is 13 residues.

This clonotype was observed a handful of times. The chain joins TRBV20-1 to TRBJ1-5, with 9 bases that match TRBD1. The CDR3 spans 15 residues. Germline V gives CDR1 DFQATT, CDR2 SNEGSKA (reference sequence). The V and J ends lost 7 bases and 0 bases, in that order; junction bases with no gene match: 7. CDR3 region: CSVKQGAGSNQPQHF. CDR3 DNA: TGCAGTGTTAAACAGGGGGCTGGTAGCAATCAGCCCCAGCATTTT.

This clonotype came up a few times. This chain links TRBV10-3 with TRBJ2-2; D perhaps matches TRBD2 (6 bases). The CDR3 length is 14 residues. Trimming shortened V by 3 bases and J by 4 bases, and 9 bases separated the two germline ends. Germline V lookup: CDR1 ENHRY, CDR2 SYGVKD. The CDR3 is CAISERGATGELFF. Here the CDR3 DNA reads TGTGCCATCAGTGAACGCGGGGCCACCGGGGAGCTGTTTTTT.

The J gene is TRBJ2-5, the V gene TRBV15; D is perhaps TRBD1 (5 bases). Germline CDR1 and CDR2: LNHNV and YYDKDF (reference sequence). This CDR3 comprises 14 residues. V was cut by 0 bases and J by 4 bases, with 9 bases left in between. The CDR3 nucleotides are TGTGCCACCAGCAGAGATCAGGGAAGAGAGACCCAGTACTTC. Its translation: CATSRDQGRETQYF.

CDR3 nucleotide sequence: TGTGCCAGCAGCCCCCGACTAGCGATGGCAGATACGCAGTATTTT. Translated, it gives CASSPRLAMADTQYF. This chain joins TRBV11-2 and TRBJ2-3; TRBD2 matches 8 bases. Germline CDR1 SGHAT, CDR2 FQNNGV. V was pared by 5 bases and J by 4 bases, with 8 bases of the junction left unmatched. The CDR3 runs 15 residues.

This clonotype was detected a few times. The chain couples TRBV3-1 to TRBJ1-1; 7 nucleotides align to TRBD1. This CDR3 is 14 amino acids long. CDR1 and CDR2 (germline): LGHDT, YNNKEL (reference sequence). The ends lost 4 bases at V and 4 bases at J; junction bases unmatched: 6. The CDR3 loop is CASSPYPGGTEAFF. The CDR3 DNA is TGTGCCAGCAGCCCGTACCCAGGGGGCACTGAAGCTTTCTTT.

This clonotype was counted only a few times. V usage is TRBV9 and J usage is TRBJ2-2; 10 bases are a match to TRBD2. Germline assignment: CDR1 SGDLS and CDR2 YYNGEE. V gave up 4 bases and J gave up 7 bases; unmatched junction bases: 16. The length of the CDR3 is 18 residues. The CDR3 coding sequence is TGTGCCAGCAGCCCTTCGGGAGCGGGGGGGCCCATTATCGGGGAGCTGTTTTTT. Protein product: CASSPSGAGGPIIGELFF.

The chain couples TRBV19 to TRBJ1-2, with 9 bases fitting TRBD1. The CDR3 has 13 residues. V shed 8 bases and J 6 bases; nucleotides not matched to a gene: 7. Germline CDR1 reads LNHDA; CDR2 reads SQIVND (reference sequence). CDR3 in amino acids: CASGAQGAHGYTF. In DNA, the CDR3 is TGTGCCAGTGGAGCACAGGGGGCCCATGGCTACACCTTC.

V and J are TRBV19 and TRBJ2-2, with D tentatively TRBD2 (5 bases). Between the trimmed V and J ends, which lost 3 bases and 6 bases, there was a span of 11 bases. CDR3 length: 14 amino acids. The germline V gene has CDR1 LNHDA and CDR2 SQIVND (reference sequence). The CDR3 sequence: CASSIRGGAGELFF. In DNA form, the CDR3 reads TGTGCCAGTAGTATTCGGGGTGGAGCCGGGGAGCTGTTTTTT.

The V and J genes are TRBV11-2 and TRBJ2-3; D may be TRBD2 (7 bases). The CDR3 sequence is 16 residues long. The V gene's germline CDR1 is SGHAT and CDR2 FQNNGV. Trimming shortened V by 2 bases and J by 0 bases, and 12 bases separated the two germline ends. This chain's CDR3 is CASSLPAGASTDTQYF. The CDR3 DNA sequence: TGTGCCAGCAGCTTACCCGCGGGGGCCAGCACAGATACGCAGTATTTT.

The chain has TRBV10-3 and TRBJ2-1; 7 nucleotides agree with TRBD1. The trim removed 3 bases at V and 4 bases at J, leaving 6 bases unmatched. Germline V gene data show CDR1 as ENHRY and CDR2 as SYGVKD. The CDR3 runs to 15 residues. The CDR3 reads CAISDSTGSYNEQFF. The DNA for the CDR3 is TGTGCCATCAGTGATTCGACAGGGTCGTACAATGAGCAGTTCTTC.

This clonotype has ten or more counts. The chain links TRBV29-1 to TRBJ2-3; 9 positions match TRBD1. The trim removed 6 bases at V and 3 bases at J, leaving 13 bases unmatched. CDR1 is SQVTM and CDR2 is ANQGSEA in the germline V gene. The CDR3 runs to 16 residues. The CDR3 nucleotides read TGCAGCGTCACCCACCCTGACAGGGGGGTAACAGATACGCAGTATTTT. Translation gives CSVTHPDRGVTDTQYF.

The sample holds a few counts of this clonotype. The V call is TRBV7-9, the J call TRBJ2-5; 9 nucleotides align to TRBD2. Trimming took 1 base from V and 5 from J; bases not matched to a gene: 5. This CDR3 is built from 15 residues. Germline assignment: CDR1 SEHNR and CDR2 FQNEAQ (reference sequence). CDR3 residues: CASSLVGLAPETQYF. DNA for the CDR3: TGTGCCAGCAGCTTAGTGGGACTAGCCCCGGAGACCCAGTACTTC.